The 23 T cell receptor beta chains given below trace back to one sample, sequenced in a study of T cells after yellow fever vaccination. Via MiXCR, TCRdb re-called the 5' RACE reads, giving one row per CDR3 protein. The sample has about 550,000 distinct CDR3 sequences, 19% seen once. The sequencing used PBMCs, collected 15 days after the yellow fever booster vaccination. These receptors originate from a man aged 25-40 years who received the YFV17D yellow fever vaccine.

The chain uses TRBV7-2 and TRBJ2-7; D could derive from TRBD1 or TRBD2 (6 bases each). V was shortened by 5 bases and J by 0 bases, with 14 bases between the two germline ends. The CDR3 has 15 amino acids. Germline CDR1 SGHTA, CDR2 FQGNSA. Written as DNA, the CDR3 is TGTGCCAGCAGCCTGGAGGGGACACGCTCCTACGAGCAGTACTTC. Encoded protein: CASSLEGTRSYEQYF.

This clonotype was picked up a small number of times. The gene calls are TRBV7-3 and TRBJ2-3; 8 bases are shared with TRBD2. Germline assignment: CDR1 SGHTA and CDR2 FQGTGA. This CDR3 contains 14 residues. Unmatched junction bases numbered 5, after V lost 5 bases and J lost 4 bases. This CDR3 reads CASSRGLAPDTQYF. DNA for the CDR3: TGTGCCAGCAGCCGCGGACTAGCTCCAGATACGCAGTATTTT.

Only a few counts were recorded for this clonotype. The chain recombines TRBV4-2 with TRBJ2-1; 8 positions match TRBD1. V shed 0 bases and J 4 bases; nucleotides not matched to a gene: 8. The CDR3 is 17 amino acids. Germline loops: CDR1 LGHNA, CDR2 YNFKEQ. The CDR3 loop is CASSQDPQGAGYNEQFF. The DNA for the CDR3 is TGTGCCAGCAGCCAAGACCCCCAGGGGGCGGGTTACAATGAGCAGTTCTTC.

The chain has TRBV29-1 and TRBJ2-7; D assignment may be TRBD1 or TRBD2 (6 bases each). V was cut by 4 bases and J by 3 bases, with 16 bases left in between. The CDR3 covers 14 residues. CDR1 SQVTM and CDR2 ANQGSEA come from the germline V gene. This chain's CDR3 is CSVAGRGGGYEQYF. DNA for the CDR3: TGCAGCGTTGCCGGCAGGGGAGGTGGCTACGAGCAGTACTTC.

This clonotype was seen a handful of times. This sequence joins TRBV7-9 and TRBJ1-1, with a possible D match to TRBD1 (6 bases). V shed 2 bases and J shed 3 bases, with 7 bases lying between them. The CDR3 contains 13 residues. CDR1 SEHNR and CDR2 FQNEAQ come from the germline V gene (reference sequence). In DNA form, the CDR3 reads TGTGCCAGCAGCTTATCAGGGGACACTGAAGCTTTCTTT. Protein: CASSLSGDTEAFF.

This clonotype was recorded a few times. The genes are TRBV5-1 and TRBJ2-1; 7 nucleotides align to TRBD2. The V and J ends lost 4 bases and 4 bases, in that order; junction bases with no gene match: 5. The CDR3 runs to 14 residues. Germline CDR1 SGHRS, CDR2 YFSETQ. The CDR3 sequence is CASSIGTKYNEQFF. Written as DNA, the CDR3 is TGCGCCAGCAGCATAGGGACTAAATACAATGAGCAGTTCTTC.

This clonotype was observed a few times. The V gene is TRBV10-3, the J gene TRBJ2-7, with TRBD1 matching over 8 bases. This CDR3 is built from 15 residues. CDR1 is ENHRY, CDR2 SYGVKD, per germline. V shed 0 bases and J 3 bases; nucleotides not matched to a gene: 4. CDR3 sequence: CAISESTGAHYEQYF. The CDR3 DNA follows: TGTGCCATCAGTGAGTCGACAGGGGCCCACTACGAGCAGTACTTC.

Note on this clonotype: A read error may account for a junction end that differs from germline. The chain recombines TRBV28 with TRBJ1-2; the D gene is possibly TRBD1 (5 bases). CDR1 is MDHEN, CDR2 SYDVKM, per germline. CDR3 length: 12 amino acids. In nucleotides, the CDR3 is TGTGTCAGCAGTTCGGGACGCCTTGGCTACACCTTC. This encodes CVSSSGRLGYTF.

The chain combines TRBV7-2 with TRBJ2-1; D is unresolved. The CDR3 totals 14 residues. The germline V gene encodes CDR1 SGHTA and CDR2 FQGNSA. The V end was cut by 5 bases, the J end by 6 bases, with 14 bases between. The CDR3 spells CASSPWSPGNEQFF. In nucleotides, the CDR3 is TGTGCCAGCAGCCCCTGGTCACCCGGCAATGAGCAGTTCTTC.

This clonotype appeared a few times. The CDR3, as DNA: TGTGCCAGCAGTCCTTCGGGAGGGGGTAACTATGGCTACACCTTC. Translated, it gives CASSPSGGGNYGYTF. The chain recombines TRBV27 with TRBJ1-2, with D possibly TRBD1 on 6 matching bases. V lost 5 bases and J lost 1, with 14 bases in between. Germline V gene sequence: CDR1 MNHEY, CDR2 SMNVEV (reference sequence). This CDR3 contains 15 residues.

This clonotype was seen a single time. V usage is TRBV20-1 and J usage is TRBJ2-3; TRBD2 might be the D (6 bases). V lost 3 bases and J 5 bases, leaving 18 bases between the germline ends. This CDR3 has 15 amino acids. Germline V gene lookup returns CDR1 DFQATT and CDR2 SNEGSKA (reference sequence). CDR3 nucleotide sequence: TGCAGTGCTAGTCGGCTAGCGCCACGGGGAGATACGCAGTATTTT. This encodes CSASRLAPRGDTQYF.

The chain recombines TRBV29-1 with TRBJ2-2; 7 nucleotides agree with TRBD1. V lost 4 bases, J lost 0 bases, and 8 bases stayed unmatched. Per the germline V gene, CDR1 is SQVTM and CDR2 is ANQGSEA. The CDR3 is made up of 16 amino acids. This chain's CDR3 is CSVVRSGTANTGELFF. In nucleotides, the CDR3 is TGCAGCGTTGTTCGCTCCGGGACAGCGAACACCGGGGAGCTGTTTTTT.

The chain employs TRBV18 and TRBJ2-2, with 7 bases fitting TRBD1. The V and J ends lost 5 bases and 2 bases, in that order; junction bases with no gene match: 11. Germline V gene sequence: CDR1 KGHSH, CDR2 LQKENI. The CDR3 extends over 17 amino acids. CDR3 protein: CASSSTHGTANTGELFF. In nucleotides, the CDR3 is TGTGCCAGCTCATCGACACACGGGACAGCAAACACCGGGGAGCTGTTTTTT. Together with reference TRBV18 and TRBJ2-2, the CDR3 gives the full variable domain: NAGVMQNPRHLVRRRGQEARLRCSPMKGHSHVYWYRQLPEEGLKFMVYLQKENIIDESGMPKERFSAEFPKEGPSILRIQQVVRGDSAAYFCASSSTHGTANTGELFFGEGSRLTVL.

The J gene is TRBJ2-7, the V gene TRBV7-3, with 8 nucleotides matching TRBD1. The V and J ends lost 6 bases and 1 base, in that order; junction bases with no gene match: 17. From germline, CDR1 is SGHTA and CDR2 FQGTGA. The CDR3 loop spans 18 amino acids. The CDR3 reads CASRTTLGAGQGSYEQYF. For the CDR3, the DNA is TGTGCCAGCAGAACTACGCTTGGGGCCGGACAGGGTTCCTACGAGCAGTACTTC.

About this clonotype itself: At one boundary the junction diverges from the germline segment, which might be a read error. J is TRBJ2-1 and V is TRBV5-1; tentatively, D is TRBD1 (6 bases). Germline V gene data show CDR1 as SGHRS and CDR2 as YFSETQ. The CDR3 length is 15 residues. CDR3 loop: CASSLVVGANDEQLF. CDR3 nucleotides: TGCGCCAGCAGCCTGGTCGTGGGGGCCAACGATGAGCAGCTCTTC.

This sequence joins TRBV11-2 and TRBJ2-5; either TRBD1 or TRBD2 may fit D (6 bases each). V was pared by 3 bases and J by 5 bases, with 19 bases between. This CDR3 is built from 16 residues. Germline CDR1 reads SGHAT; CDR2 reads FQNNGV. The CDR3 nucleotides read TGTGCCAGCAGCTTGGCGGGACACGTTAGATTGGAGACCCAGTACTTC. Protein sequence: CASSLAGHVRLETQYF.

This clonotype has at least ten counts. The chain has TRBV12-3 or TRBV12-4 and TRBJ2-7; 7 positions match TRBD2. This CDR3 contains 13 residues. Losses at the gene ends were 6 bases for V and 3 bases for J; bases not matched to a gene: 5. CDR3 in DNA: TGTGCCAGCAGACTGGGCGGGAGCTACGAGCAGTACTTC. The encoded protein is CASRLGGSYEQYF.

A note on this clonotype: Mismatch with germline at one junction end may stem from a read error. V and J are TRBV12-3 or TRBV12-4 and TRBJ2-3; 9 bases are a match to TRBD2. The CDR3 loop spans 14 amino acids. The CDR3 reads CASSVAGVTDTQYF. In DNA form, the CDR3 reads TGTGCCAGCAGTGTAGCGGGAGTCACAGATACGCAGTATTTT.

A few counts support this clonotype. V usage is TRBV6-2 or TRBV6-3 and J usage is TRBJ2-7; no clear D. CDR1 is MNHEY, CDR2 SVGEGT, per germline. Trimming took off 8 bases at V and 6 bases at J, with 14 bases between the two ends. This CDR3 spans 12 amino acids. The CDR3 region is CASRREIGEQYF. The CDR3 DNA reads as TGTGCCAGCCGTCGCGAAATCGGCGAGCAGTACTTC.

The V gene is TRBV4-3, the J gene TRBJ1-2; D might be TRBD1 (6 bases). This CDR3 comprises 13 residues. Germline V gene lookup returns CDR1 LGHNA and CDR2 YSLEER. The ends were cut back, 4 bases at V and 7 bases at J, with 13 bases in the middle. CDR3 in amino acids: CASSPGRGFGYTF. In DNA form, the CDR3 reads TGCGCCAGCAGCCCTGGGAGGGGGTTTGGCTACACCTTC.

The V gene is TRBV7-6, the J gene TRBJ2-1; D may be TRBD2 (6 bases). Per the germline V gene, CDR1 is SGHVS and CDR2 is FNYEAQ. V lost 0 bases and J lost 2, with 8 bases in between. The CDR3 length is 15 residues. CDR3 amino acids: CASSLAEGTYNEQFF. The CDR3 DNA reads as TGTGCCAGCAGCTTAGCGGAGGGAACCTACAATGAGCAGTTCTTC.

The rearrangement joins TRBV15 to TRBJ2-7; D ambiguous. V was trimmed by 0 bases and J by 5 bases, leaving 8 bases between them. The CDR3 has 13 amino acids. Germline V gene data show CDR1 as LNHNV and CDR2 as YYDKDF (reference sequence). CDR3 DNA sequence: TGTGCCACCAGCAGAGATAATCCCAACGAGCAGTACTTC. Its translation: CATSRDNPNEQYF.

This rearrangement joins TRBV4-3 to TRBJ2-1, with D uncertain. V shed 6 bases and J shed 7 bases, with 16 bases lying between them. The CDR3 extends over 14 amino acids. Per germline, CDR1 LGHNA and CDR2 YSLEER. CDR3 DNA: TGCGCCAGCAGGAAAGGTGGGCCCGCAAATGAGCAGTTCTTC. Protein sequence: CASRKGGPANEQFF.